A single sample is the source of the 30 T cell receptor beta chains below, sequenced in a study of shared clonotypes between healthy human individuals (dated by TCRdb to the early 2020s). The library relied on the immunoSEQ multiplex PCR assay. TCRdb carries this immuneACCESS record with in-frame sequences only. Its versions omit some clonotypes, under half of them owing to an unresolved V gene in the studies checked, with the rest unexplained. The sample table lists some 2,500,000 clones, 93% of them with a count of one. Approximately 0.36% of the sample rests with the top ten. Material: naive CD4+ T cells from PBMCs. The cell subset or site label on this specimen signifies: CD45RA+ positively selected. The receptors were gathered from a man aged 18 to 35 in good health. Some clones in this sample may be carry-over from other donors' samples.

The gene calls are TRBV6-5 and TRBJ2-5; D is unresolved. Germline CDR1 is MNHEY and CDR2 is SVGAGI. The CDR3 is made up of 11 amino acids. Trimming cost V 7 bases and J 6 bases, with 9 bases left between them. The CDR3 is CASTLGKTQYF. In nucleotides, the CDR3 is TGTGCCAGCACCCTCGGAAAGACCCAGTACTTC.

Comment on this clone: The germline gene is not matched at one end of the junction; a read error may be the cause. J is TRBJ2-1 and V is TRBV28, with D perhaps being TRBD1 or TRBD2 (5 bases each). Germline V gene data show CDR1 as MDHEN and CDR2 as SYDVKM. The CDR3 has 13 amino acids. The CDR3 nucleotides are TGTGCCAGCATCCGCTGGGACCTAGCCCATGCCGTCTTC. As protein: CASIRWDLAHAVF.

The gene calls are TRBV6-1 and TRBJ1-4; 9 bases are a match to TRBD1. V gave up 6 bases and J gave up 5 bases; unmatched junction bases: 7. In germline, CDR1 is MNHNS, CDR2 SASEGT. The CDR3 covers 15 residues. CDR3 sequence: CASRETGGLNEKLFF. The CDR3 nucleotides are TGTGCCAGCAGGGAGACAGGGGGGCTAAATGAAAAACTGTTTTTT.

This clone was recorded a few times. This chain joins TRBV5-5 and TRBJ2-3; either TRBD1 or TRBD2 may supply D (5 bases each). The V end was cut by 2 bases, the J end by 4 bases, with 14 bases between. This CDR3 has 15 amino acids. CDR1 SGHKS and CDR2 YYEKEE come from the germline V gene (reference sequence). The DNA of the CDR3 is TGTGCCAGCAGCTTTGGGGCTAGCTGGGCAGATACGCAGTATTTT. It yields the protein CASSFGASWADTQYF.

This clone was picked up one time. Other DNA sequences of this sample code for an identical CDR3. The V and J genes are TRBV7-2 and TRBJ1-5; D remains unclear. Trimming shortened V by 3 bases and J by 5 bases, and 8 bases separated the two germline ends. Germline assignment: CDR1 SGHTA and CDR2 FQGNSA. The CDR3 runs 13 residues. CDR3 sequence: CASSFVEDQPQHF. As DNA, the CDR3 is TGTGCCAGCAGCTTCGTGGAGGATCAGCCCCAGCATTTT. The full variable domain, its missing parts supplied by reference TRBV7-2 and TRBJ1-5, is GAGVSQSPSNKVTEKGKDVELRCDPISGHTALYWYRQSLGQGLEFLIYFQGNSAPDKSGLPSDRFSAERTGGSVSTLTIQRTQQEDSAVYLCASSFVEDQPQHFGDGTRLSIL.

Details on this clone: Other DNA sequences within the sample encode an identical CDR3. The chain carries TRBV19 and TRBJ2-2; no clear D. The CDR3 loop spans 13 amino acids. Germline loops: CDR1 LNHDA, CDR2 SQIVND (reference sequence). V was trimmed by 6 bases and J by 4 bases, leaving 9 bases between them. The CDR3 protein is CASSIYPTGELFF. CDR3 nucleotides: TGTGCCAGTAGCATTTACCCCACCGGGGAGCTGTTTTTT. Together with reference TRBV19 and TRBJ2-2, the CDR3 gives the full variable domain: DGGITQSPKYLFRKEGQNVTLSCEQNLNHDAMYWYRQDPGQGLRLIYYSQIVNDFQKGDIAEGYSVSREKKESFPLTVTSAQKNPTAFYLCASSIYPTGELFFGEGSRLTVL.

The CDR3 sequence is CASSHGGDEKLFF. The CDR3 bases are TGTGCCAGCTCCCACGGAGGTGATGAAAAACTGTTTTTT. The chain links TRBV18 to TRBJ1-4, with unresolved D. The germline CDR1 and CDR2 sequences are KGHSH and LQKENI. Trimming removed 6 bases at V and 6 bases at J, with 11 bases between. This CDR3 is 13 amino acids long.

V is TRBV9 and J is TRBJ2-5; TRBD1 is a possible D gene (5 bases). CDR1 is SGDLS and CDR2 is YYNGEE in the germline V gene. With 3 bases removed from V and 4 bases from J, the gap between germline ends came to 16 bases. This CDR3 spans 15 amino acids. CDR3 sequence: CASSGQPSSPETQYF. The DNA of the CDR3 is TGTGCCAGCAGCGGACAGCCCTCGAGCCCAGAGACCCAGTACTTC.

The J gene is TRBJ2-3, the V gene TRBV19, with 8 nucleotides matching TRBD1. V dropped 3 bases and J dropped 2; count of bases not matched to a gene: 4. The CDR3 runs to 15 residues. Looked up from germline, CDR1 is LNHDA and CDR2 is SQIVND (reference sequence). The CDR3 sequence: CASSMDRAVTDTQYF. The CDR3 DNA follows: TGTGCCAGTAGTATGGACAGGGCGGTCACAGATACGCAGTATTTT.

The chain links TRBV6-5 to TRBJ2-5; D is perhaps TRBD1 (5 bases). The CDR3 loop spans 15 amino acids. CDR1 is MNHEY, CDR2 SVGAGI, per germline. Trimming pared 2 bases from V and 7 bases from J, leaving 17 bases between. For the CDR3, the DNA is TGTGCCAGCAGTTACCTGCGGTCAGGGCTCGGGACCCAGTACTTC. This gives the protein CASSYLRSGLGTQYF.

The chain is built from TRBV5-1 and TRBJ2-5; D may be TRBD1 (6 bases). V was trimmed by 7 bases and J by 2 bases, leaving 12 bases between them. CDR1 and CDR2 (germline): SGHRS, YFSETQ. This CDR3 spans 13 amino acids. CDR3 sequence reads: CASRRTAQETQYF. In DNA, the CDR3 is TGCGCCAGCCGCCGGACAGCGCAAGAGACCCAGTACTTC.

This CDR3 reads CASSLDGESGNTIYF. The CDR3 DNA reads TGTGCCAGCAGCTTAGATGGGGAGTCTGGAAACACCATATATTTT. The V gene is TRBV11-3, the J gene TRBJ1-3, with D unclear. Germline V gene lookup returns CDR1 SGHNT and CDR2 YENEEA. There are 15 residues in the CDR3. V dropped 0 bases and J dropped 1 base, with 7 bases sitting between them.

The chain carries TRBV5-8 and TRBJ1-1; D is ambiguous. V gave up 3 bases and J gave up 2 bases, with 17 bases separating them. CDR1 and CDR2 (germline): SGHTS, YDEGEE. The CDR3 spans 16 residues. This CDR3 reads CASSYGERVRNTEAFF. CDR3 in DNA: TGTGCCAGCAGCTACGGGGAGCGCGTAAGAAACACTGAAGCTTTCTTT.

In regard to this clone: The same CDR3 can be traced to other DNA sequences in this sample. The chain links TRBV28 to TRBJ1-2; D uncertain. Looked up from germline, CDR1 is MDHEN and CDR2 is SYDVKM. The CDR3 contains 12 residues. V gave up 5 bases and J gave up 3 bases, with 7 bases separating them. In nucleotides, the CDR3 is TGTGCCAGCAGTCCGACCTACTATGGCTACACCTTC. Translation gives CASSPTYYGYTF.

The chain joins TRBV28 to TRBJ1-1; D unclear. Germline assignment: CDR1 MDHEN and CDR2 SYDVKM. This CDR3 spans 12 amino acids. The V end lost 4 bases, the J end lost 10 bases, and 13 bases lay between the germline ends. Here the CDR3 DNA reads TGTGCCAGCAGTTGGCGAATGGAGGGAGCTTTCTTT. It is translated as CASSWRMEGAFF.

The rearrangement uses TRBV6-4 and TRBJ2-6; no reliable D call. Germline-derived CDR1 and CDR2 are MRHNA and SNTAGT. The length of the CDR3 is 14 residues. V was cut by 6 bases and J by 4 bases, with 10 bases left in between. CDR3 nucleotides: TGTGCCAGCAGCGTACAGTGGGGGGCCAACGTCCTGACTTTC. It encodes CASSVQWGANVLTF.

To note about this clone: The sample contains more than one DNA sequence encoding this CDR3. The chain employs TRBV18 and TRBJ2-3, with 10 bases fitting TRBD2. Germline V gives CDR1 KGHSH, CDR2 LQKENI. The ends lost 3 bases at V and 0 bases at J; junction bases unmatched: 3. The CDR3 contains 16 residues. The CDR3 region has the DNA TGTGCCAGCTCACCTGGACTAGCGGCTAGCACAGATACGCAGTATTTT. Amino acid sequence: CASSPGLAASTDTQYF.

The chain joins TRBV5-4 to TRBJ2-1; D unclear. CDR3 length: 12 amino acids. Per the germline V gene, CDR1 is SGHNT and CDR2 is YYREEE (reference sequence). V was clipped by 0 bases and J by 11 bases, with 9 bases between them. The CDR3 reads CASSLGRTKQFF. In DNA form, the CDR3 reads TGTGCCAGCAGCTTGGGACGGACGAAGCAGTTCTTC.

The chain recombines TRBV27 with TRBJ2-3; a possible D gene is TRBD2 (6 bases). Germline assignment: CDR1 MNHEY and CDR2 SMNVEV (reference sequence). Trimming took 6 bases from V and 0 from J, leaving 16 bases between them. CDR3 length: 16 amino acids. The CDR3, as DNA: TGTGCCAGCAGGTTCAGCGGGTACGCTAGCACAGATACGCAGTATTTT. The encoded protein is CASRFSGYASTDTQYF.

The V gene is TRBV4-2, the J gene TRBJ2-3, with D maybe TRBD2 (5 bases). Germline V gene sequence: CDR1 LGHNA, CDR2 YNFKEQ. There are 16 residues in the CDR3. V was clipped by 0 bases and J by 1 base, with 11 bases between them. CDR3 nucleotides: TGTGCCAGCAGCCAAGATTACGGACTCGGCACAGATACGCAGTATTTT. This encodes CASSQDYGLGTDTQYF.

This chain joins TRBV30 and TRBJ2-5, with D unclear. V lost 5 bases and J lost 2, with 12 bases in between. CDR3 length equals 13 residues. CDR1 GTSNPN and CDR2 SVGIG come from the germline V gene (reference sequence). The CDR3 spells CAWALTVQETQYF. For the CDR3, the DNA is TGTGCCTGGGCGCTGACCGTACAAGAGACCCAGTACTTC.

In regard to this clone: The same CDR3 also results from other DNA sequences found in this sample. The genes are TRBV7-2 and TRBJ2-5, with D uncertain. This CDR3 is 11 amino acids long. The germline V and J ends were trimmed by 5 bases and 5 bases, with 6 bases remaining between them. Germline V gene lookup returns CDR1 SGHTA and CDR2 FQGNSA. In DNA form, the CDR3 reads TGTGCCAGCAGCCCCCGGGAGACCCAGTACTTC. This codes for CASSPRETQYF.

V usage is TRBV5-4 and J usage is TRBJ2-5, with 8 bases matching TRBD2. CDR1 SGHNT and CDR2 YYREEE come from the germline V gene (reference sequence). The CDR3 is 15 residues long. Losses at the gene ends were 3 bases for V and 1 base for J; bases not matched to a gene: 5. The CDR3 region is CASSSLAGRQETQYF. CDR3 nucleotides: TGTGCCAGCAGCTCGCTAGCGGGTCGCCAAGAGACCCAGTACTTC.

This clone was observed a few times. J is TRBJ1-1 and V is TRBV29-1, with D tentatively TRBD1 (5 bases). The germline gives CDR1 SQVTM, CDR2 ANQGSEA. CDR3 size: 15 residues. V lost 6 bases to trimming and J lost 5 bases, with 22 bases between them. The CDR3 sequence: CSVIPPGGYATEAFF. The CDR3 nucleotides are TGCAGCGTGATCCCTCCGGGGGGTTATGCTACTGAAGCTTTCTTT.

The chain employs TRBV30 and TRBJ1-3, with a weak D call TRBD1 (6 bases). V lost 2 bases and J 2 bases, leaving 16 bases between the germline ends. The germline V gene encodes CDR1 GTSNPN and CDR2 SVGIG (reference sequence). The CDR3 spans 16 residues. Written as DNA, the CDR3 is TGTGCCTGGAGTTCGACGGGGGGGCGGCCTGGAAACACCATATATTTT. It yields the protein CAWSSTGGRPGNTIYF.

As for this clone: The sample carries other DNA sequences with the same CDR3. The CDR3 is CASSVDTNEKLFF. Here the CDR3 DNA reads TGTGCCAGCAGCGTCGATACCAATGAAAAACTGTTTTTT. The gene calls are TRBV9 and TRBJ1-4, with D unresolved. Germline lookup yields CDR1 SGDLS and CDR2 YYNGEE. Trimming took 2 bases from V and 5 from J, leaving 7 bases between them. The CDR3 covers 13 residues.

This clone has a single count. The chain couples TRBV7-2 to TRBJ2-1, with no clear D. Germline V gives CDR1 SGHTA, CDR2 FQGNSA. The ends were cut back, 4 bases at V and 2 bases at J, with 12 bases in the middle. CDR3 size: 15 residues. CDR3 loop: CASSSGPLTYNEQFF. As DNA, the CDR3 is TGTGCCAGCAGCTCCGGCCCTCTTACCTACAATGAGCAGTTCTTC.

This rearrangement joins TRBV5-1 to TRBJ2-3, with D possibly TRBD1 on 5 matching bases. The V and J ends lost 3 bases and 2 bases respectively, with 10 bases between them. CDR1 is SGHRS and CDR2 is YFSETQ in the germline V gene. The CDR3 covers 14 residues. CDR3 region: CASSSQGITDTQYF. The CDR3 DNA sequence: TGCGCCAGCAGCTCCCAGGGTATCACAGATACGCAGTATTTT. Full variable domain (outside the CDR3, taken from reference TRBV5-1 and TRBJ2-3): KAGVTQTPRYLIKTRGQQVTLSCSPISGHRSVSWYQQTPGQGLQFLFEYFSETQRNKGNFPGRFSGRQFSNSRSEMNVSTLELGDSALYLCASSSQGITDTQYFGPGTRLTVL.

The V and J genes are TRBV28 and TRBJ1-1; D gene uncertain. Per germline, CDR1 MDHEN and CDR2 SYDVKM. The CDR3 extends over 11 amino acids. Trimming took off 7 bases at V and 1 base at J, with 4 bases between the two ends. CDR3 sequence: CASTQNTEAFF. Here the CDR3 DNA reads TGTGCCAGCACCCAGAACACTGAAGCTTTCTTT.

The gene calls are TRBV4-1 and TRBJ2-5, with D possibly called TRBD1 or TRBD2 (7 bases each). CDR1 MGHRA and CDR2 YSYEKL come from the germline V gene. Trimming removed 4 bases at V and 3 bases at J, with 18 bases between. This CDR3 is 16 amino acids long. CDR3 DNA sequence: TGCGCCAGCAGCCCTATGGGGGCAGGGGGGGAAGAGACCCAGTACTTC. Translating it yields CASSPMGAGGEETQYF.